The clone carrying this TCR beta chain occurred a few times. TCR beta VDJ and CDR3 profiles were obtained from a genomic DNA template. Each CDR3 protein gets one entry after TCRdb re-called the reads with MiXCR. The sample yields fewer than 200,000 distinct CDR3 sequences, 70% to 80% seen once. The sample is drawn from a study of CD8+CD57+ T cells in acquired aplastic anemia. Overall study context: Recorded DNA amounts for sorted CD4+ and CD8+ cells had an average of around 3.5 ug.

Germline assignment: CDR1 SGHVS and CDR2 FQNEAQ. J lost 7 bases, V lost 4 bases, and 12 bases had no gene match. CDR3 length equals 15 residues. Whoever was chosen for sequencing had shown CD8+CD57+ cell expansion by flow cytometry. Among the patients, all had severe acquired aplastic anemia. Each patient gave a blood sample that was collected before any therapy had been received. Sequenced: sorted CD4+, CD8+, or CD8+CD57+ T cells (not recorded which) from PBMCs. The receptor was derived from a human donor with aplastic anemia. This chain connects TRBV7-8 to TRBJ2-7; 8 bases map to TRBD1. CDR3 sequence reads: CASSSQGGRQGEQYF. The CDR3 DNA reads as TGTGCCAGCAGCTCCCAAGGGGGTAGACAGGGGGAGCAGTACTTC.